This entry lists 17 T cell receptor beta chains sequenced from one sample in a study of blood T cell repertoires in COVID-19. This table comes from immunoSEQ multiplex PCR, and its TCRdb copy is limited to in-frame clones, with some not included. The table lists some 370,000 clones, 85% to 90% of them singletons. The material sequenced was peripheral blood. The source is a man aged 18 to 29 with active or convalescent COVID-19.

A single count supports this clone. V gene TRBV11-1 combines with J gene TRBJ2-7, with 8 bases aligning to TRBD2. J gave up 5 bases and V 2 bases, and 2 bases lay outside the gene matches. The CDR3 has 13 amino acids. From germline, CDR1 is SGHAT and CDR2 FQDESV (reference sequence). CDR3 sequence (DNA): TGTGCCAGCAGCTTAAGCGGGGGCGACGAGCAGTACTTC. This sequence encodes CASSLSGGDEQYF. The full variable domain, in which reference TRBV11-1 and TRBJ2-7 provide the parts outside the CDR3, is EAEVAQSPRYKITEKSQAVAFWCDPISGHATLYWYRQILGQGPELLVQFQDESVVDDSQLPKDRFSAERLKGVDSTLKIQPAELGDSAMYLCASSLSGGDEQYFGPGTRLTVT.

This clone was observed a handful of times. This chain joins TRBV28 and TRBJ1-1; D is possibly TRBD1 (6 bases). CDR3 size: 13 residues. Germline lookup yields CDR1 MDHEN and CDR2 SYDVKM. Trimming removed 6 bases from V and 3 bases from J, with 11 bases in between. The CDR3 loop reads CASSTTGYTEAFF. CDR3 in DNA: TGTGCCAGCAGCACTACAGGGTACACTGAAGCTTTCTTT.

The chain uses TRBV19 and TRBJ2-5; the match to TRBD2 covers 7 bases. The V segment lost 3 bases and the J segment 5 bases; nucleotides outside the gene matches: 12. Germline loops: CDR1 LNHDA, CDR2 SQIVND (reference sequence). The CDR3 is 16 residues long. CDR3 DNA: TGTGCCAGTAGTATGGGGGTAGGGGAGGGCCGGGAGACCCAGTACTTC. This translates into CASSMGVGEGRETQYF.

The gene calls are TRBV11-1 and TRBJ1-4, with 8 bases fitting TRBD1. V trimming: 5 bases; J trimming: 4 bases; junction bases outside the gene matches: 6. Germline V CDR1 and CDR2: SGHAT, FQDESV (reference sequence). This CDR3 has 15 amino acids. CDR3 in amino acids: CASSGTTGVNEKLFF. CDR3 nucleotide sequence: TGTGCCAGCAGCGGAACGACAGGGGTTAATGAAAAACTGTTTTTT.

This clone was seen a single time. This chain connects TRBV18 to TRBJ1-4; tentatively, D is TRBD1 (6 bases). The germline V and J ends were trimmed by 3 bases and 3 bases, with 14 bases remaining between them. Germline V gene lookup returns CDR1 KGHSH and CDR2 LQKENI. The CDR3 length is 16 residues. CDR3 nucleotide sequence: TGTGCCAGCTCACCTCAGGGGCAAACTGCTAATGAAAAACTGTTTTTT. This translates into CASSPQGQTANEKLFF.

The V gene is TRBV9, the J gene TRBJ2-7, with D tentatively TRBD2 (5 bases). Trimming shortened V by 3 bases and J by 3 bases, and 13 bases separated the two germline ends. CDR1 is SGDLS and CDR2 is YYNGEE in the germline V gene. The CDR3 spans 14 residues. The CDR3 here is CASSAEGDDYEQYF. The CDR3 DNA sequence: TGTGCCAGCAGCGCTGAGGGCGATGACTACGAGCAGTACTTC.

The V call is TRBV2, the J call TRBJ2-5, with D possibly TRBD1 on 5 matching bases. Germline CDR1 SNHLY, CDR2 FYNNEI. The V end lost 6 bases, the J end lost 2 bases, and 10 bases lay between the germline ends. The CDR3 is 13 amino acids. The CDR3 protein is CASRPTEQETQYF. In DNA form, the CDR3 reads TGTGCCAGCAGACCGACAGAGCAAGAGACCCAGTACTTC.

This clone was picked up one time. The chain links TRBV28 to TRBJ1-2; 8 bases fit TRBD1. V dropped 8 bases and J dropped 3; count of bases not matched to a gene: 8. The CDR3 consists of 14 residues. In germline, CDR1 is MDHEN, CDR2 SYDVKM. DNA for the CDR3: TGTGCCAGCGGCCGACAGGGGCTTGACTATGGCTACACCTTC. Its translation is CASGRQGLDYGYTF.

This sequence joins TRBV15 and TRBJ1-1; 9 bases line up with TRBD1. Germline V gene sequence: CDR1 LNHNV, CDR2 YYDKDF (reference sequence). CDR3 length equals 14 residues. J gave up 7 bases and V 1 base, and 4 bases lay outside the gene matches. The CDR3 DNA reads TGTGCCACCAGCAGAGGGGACAGGGCGAGTGAAGCTTTCTTT. Protein product: CATSRGDRASEAFF.

The J gene is TRBJ2-7, the V gene TRBV6-2 or TRBV6-3; D call uncertain. CDR1 and CDR2 from the germline V gene are MNHEY and SVGEGT. This CDR3 has 13 residues. Deletions cut 4 bases from V and 2 bases from J, with 9 bases between. The CDR3 coding sequence is TGTGCCAGCAGTTCGACATTTCCCTACGAGCAGTACTTC. This codes for CASSSTFPYEQYF.

Notes on this clone: An end of the junction does not agree with germline; a read error may underlie this. The chain has TRBV27 and TRBJ2-1; 8 positions match TRBD2. Germline V lookup: CDR1 MNHEY, CDR2 SMNVEV (reference sequence). CDR3 size: 13 residues. CDR3 sequence (DNA): TGTGCCAGGAGGCGGGGGGACTACAATGAGCTGTTCTTC. Translation gives CARRRGDYNELFF.

V usage is TRBV2 and J usage is TRBJ1-1; 8 bases align to TRBD1. Germline V gene sequence: CDR1 SNHLY, CDR2 FYNNEI. CDR3 length: 13 residues. CDR3 in DNA: TGTGTAAACAGGGGGACCATGAACACTGAAGCTTTCTTT. This codes for CVNRGTMNTEAFF.

The chain links TRBV6-2 or TRBV6-3 to TRBJ1-2; possibly TRBD1 for D (6 bases). The CDR3 totals 16 residues. In germline, CDR1 is MNHEY, CDR2 SVGEGT. Trimming shortened V by 5 bases and J by 4 bases, and 20 bases separated the two germline ends. CDR3 region: CASSSSRQALSYGYTF. CDR3 DNA sequence: TGTGCCAGCAGTAGCTCGAGACAGGCATTGAGCTATGGCTACACCTTC.

This clone was recorded only once. The chain employs TRBV5-1 and TRBJ2-2; TRBD1 agrees at 7 bases. The V and J ends lost 5 bases and 8 bases, in that order; junction bases with no gene match: 12. The CDR3 contains 15 residues. Germline lookup yields CDR1 SGHRS and CDR2 YFSETQ. CDR3 bases: TGCGCCAGCAGTTGGGAGACGACAGGGCCTGGGGAGCTGTTTTTT. Translated, it gives CASSWETTGPGELFF. Full variable domain (missing parts from reference TRBV5-1 and TRBJ2-2): KAGVTQTPRYLIKTRGQQVTLSCSPISGHRSVSWYQQTPGQGLQFLFEYFSETQRNKGNFPGRFSGRQFSNSRSEMNVSTLELGDSALYLCASSWETTGPGELFFGEGSRLTVL.

The genes are TRBV7-9 and TRBJ1-6; D gene unclear. The germline V gene has CDR1 SEHNR and CDR2 FQNEAQ (reference sequence). The CDR3 length is 16 residues. V was pared by 2 bases and J by 0 bases, with 8 bases between. The CDR3 loop is CASSLSLSSYNSPLHF. Here the CDR3 DNA reads TGTGCCAGCAGCTTATCATTGAGCTCCTATAATTCACCCCTCCACTTT.

The rearrangement joins TRBV4-3 to TRBJ2-2, with 8 bases lining up with TRBD1. CDR3 length equals 14 residues. With 3 bases clipped from V and 10 bases from J, the junction kept 7 bases outside the gene matches. The V gene's germline CDR1 is LGHNA and CDR2 YSLEER. CDR3 in DNA: TGCGCCAGCAGCCAGGGCAGGGGGCATCCGGAGCTGTTTTTT. It codes for CASSQGRGHPELFF.

V usage is TRBV6-6 and J usage is TRBJ1-1; D possibly corresponds to TRBD1 (6 bases). Germline assignment: CDR1 MNHNY and CDR2 SVGAGI (reference sequence). CDR3 length: 13 amino acids. Trimming cost V 7 bases and J 5 bases, with 14 bases left between them. The CDR3, as DNA: TGTGCCAGCATCAGGGGAGGGAAAACTGAAGCTTTCTTT. Protein sequence: CASIRGGKTEAFF.